The 30 T cell receptor beta chains below all came from one sample that was sequenced in a study of somatic mutations in cytotoxic T cells in rheumatoid arthritis. Measured with immunoSEQ multiplex PCR; TCRdb has only the in-frame clones, and not every one. Among roughly 10,000 clones listed, approximately 89% were seen once. The sequenced sample consisted of CD4+ T cells sorted from blood. These TCRs come from a woman under 30 with rheumatoid arthritis.

This clone has a handful of counts. V and J are TRBV7-2 and TRBJ2-1; 9 bases align to TRBD1. This CDR3 is 16 amino acids long. Per germline, CDR1 SGHTA and CDR2 FQGNSA. After removal of 1 base from V and 8 bases from J, the junction contained 9 bases not matched to a gene. CDR3 loop: CASSLEAGQGRYEQFF. CDR3 sequence (DNA): TGTGCCAGCAGCTTAGAGGCGGGACAGGGAAGATATGAGCAGTTCTTC.

This clone was found a few times. The chain links TRBV7-8 to TRBJ1-2; 8 bases agree with TRBD1. Germline CDR1 SGHVS, CDR2 FQNEAQ. Trimming cost V 1 base and J 14 bases; bases outside gene matches: 3. The CDR3 contains 11 residues. The CDR3 DNA follows: TGTGCCAGCAGCTTAGGACAGGGGAGAACCTTC. Translated: CASSLGQGRTF.

The chain employs TRBV6-5 and TRBJ2-7, with TRBD2 identical over 9 bases. This CDR3 spans 14 amino acids. Trimming removed 8 bases from V and 5 bases from J; junction bases left unmatched: 10. Germline V gene sequence: CDR1 MNHEY, CDR2 SVGAGI. The CDR3 reads CASGVAGVPHEQYF. The CDR3 DNA is TGTGCCAGCGGAGTAGCGGGAGTGCCCCACGAGCAGTACTTC.

The chain recombines TRBV19 with TRBJ2-4; 7 bases align to TRBD2. J gave up 5 bases and V 3 bases, and 1 base lay outside the gene matches. Looked up from germline, CDR1 is LNHDA and CDR2 is SQIVND (reference sequence). CDR3 length equals 13 residues. DNA for the CDR3: TGTGCCAGTAGTATTCGGGGGGAAAACATTCAGTACTTC. Translated, it gives CASSIRGENIQYF. The full variable domain, in which reference TRBV19 and TRBJ2-4 provide the parts outside the CDR3, is DGGITQSPKYLFRKEGQNVTLSCEQNLNHDAMYWYRQDPGQGLRLIYYSQIVNDFQKGDIAEGYSVSREKKESFPLTVTSAQKNPTAFYLCASSIRGENIQYFGAGTRLSVL.

The chain uses TRBV28 and TRBJ2-6; D gene uncertain. Deletions cut 5 bases from V and 0 bases from J, with 8 bases between. CDR1 and CDR2 from the germline V gene are MDHEN and SYDVKM. The CDR3 extends over 15 amino acids. The CDR3 DNA is TGTGCCAGCAGTGTGCTGGCCTCTGGGGCCAACGTCCTGACTTTC. This gives the protein CASSVLASGANVLTF.

The chain recombines TRBV6-5 with TRBJ2-7, with D possibly TRBD2 on 6 matching bases. CDR3 size: 14 residues. Germline assignment: CDR1 MNHEY and CDR2 SVGAGI. V dropped 6 bases and J dropped 2 bases, with 14 bases sitting between them. CDR3 DNA: TGTGCCAGCAGCACGGGAGTTCCCGCCTACGAGCAGTACTTC. As protein: CASSTGVPAYEQYF.

This chain connects TRBV6-6 to TRBJ1-1; D remains unclear. CDR3 size: 15 residues. The V gene's germline CDR1 is MNHNY and CDR2 SVGAGI (reference sequence). Deletions cut 5 bases from V and 1 base from J, with 14 bases between. The CDR3 DNA reads as TGTGCCAGCAGTCAACGATTAACAGAGAACACTGAAGCTTTCTTT. Residues: CASSQRLTENTEAFF.

The rearrangement joins TRBV13 to TRBJ2-7; 8 bases match TRBD2. V shed 4 bases and J 4 bases; nucleotides not matched to a gene: 18. CDR1 is PRHDT, CDR2 FYEKMQ, per germline (reference sequence). The CDR3 sequence is 18 residues long. Here the CDR3 reads CASSWLSGAGGHPYEQYF. CDR3 DNA sequence: TGTGCCAGCAGCTGGTTGTCTGGCGCGGGGGGCCACCCATACGAGCAGTACTTC.

V and J are TRBV29-1 and TRBJ2-1; TRBD2 matches 10 bases. Germline values: CDR1 SQVTM, CDR2 ANQGSEA. The ends lost 7 bases at V and 2 bases at J; junction bases unmatched: 14. The CDR3 is 17 amino acids. CDR3 in DNA: TGCAGCGGGAGCGGGAGGGGCCTTCAAAAGACCTACAATGAGCAGTTCTTC. Residues: CSGSGRGLQKTYNEQFF.

This clone was recorded only once. This sequence joins TRBV28 and TRBJ2-3; possible D gene TRBD1, 5 bases. CDR1 MDHEN and CDR2 SYDVKM come from the germline V gene. The CDR3 sequence is 14 residues long. Deletions cut 7 bases from V and 2 bases from J, with 13 bases between. In DNA, the CDR3 is TGTGCCAGCACCAGGGCCTTAGACACAGATACGCAGTATTTT. It is translated as CASTRALDTDTQYF. Supplemented by reference TRBV28 and TRBJ2-3, the full variable domain reads DVKVTQSSRYLVKRTGEKVFLECVQDMDHENMFWYRQDPGLGLRLIYFSYDVKMKEKGDIPEGYSVSREKKERFSLILESASTNQTSMYLCASTRALDTDTQYFGPGTRLTVL.

The CDR3: CASGDRDSNQPQHF. The CDR3 DNA sequence: TGTGCCAGCGGGGACAGAGATAGCAATCAGCCCCAGCATTTT. The chain combines TRBV9 with TRBJ1-5, with TRBD1 matching 7 bases. Trimming cost V 7 bases and J 0 bases; bases outside gene matches: 4. This CDR3 spans 14 amino acids. Germline assignment: CDR1 SGDLS and CDR2 YYNGEE.

The CDR3, as DNA: TGCAGCGTTGAACTAGCGGGAGGCTACCAAGAGACCCAGTACTTC. This codes for CSVELAGGYQETQYF. The gene calls are TRBV29-1 and TRBJ2-5; 11 nucleotides match TRBD2. CDR1 and CDR2 from the germline V gene are SQVTM and ANQGSEA. V was pared by 2 bases and J by 0 bases, with 2 bases of the junction left unmatched. The CDR3 is 15 residues long.

The V call is TRBV30, the J call TRBJ1-3; 8 bases line up with TRBD1. The V gene end was trimmed by 8 bases and the J gene end by 6 bases; junction bases not matched to a gene: 15. This CDR3 has 15 amino acids. Germline values: CDR1 GTSNPN, CDR2 SVGIG (reference sequence). The CDR3 bases are TGTGCCCGATTTTCACCAGGGGGCCTTGAAAACACCATATATTTT. Amino acids: CARFSPGGLENTIYF.

This clone has only a few counts. This sequence joins TRBV29-1 and TRBJ2-7, with 7 bases fitting TRBD1. This CDR3 is 14 amino acids long. Germline V CDR1 and CDR2: SQVTM, ANQGSEA. J was trimmed by 3 bases and V by 8 bases; bases with no gene match: 13. CDR3 nucleotide sequence: TGCAGCTATACTATAGGGACAGCCCACTACGAGCAGTACTTC. Amino acid sequence: CSYTIGTAHYEQYF.

In this sample, this clone turned up a few times. The genes are TRBV30 and TRBJ1-4; the D gene is possibly TRBD1 (5 bases). Germline V CDR1 and CDR2: GTSNPN, SVGIG (reference sequence). The CDR3 consists of 15 residues. Between the trimmed V and J ends, which lost 0 bases and 7 bases, there was a span of 15 bases. CDR3 DNA: TGTGCCTGGAGTGTAGGTACAGGACGTAGTGAAAAACTGTTTTTT. This encodes CAWSVGTGRSEKLFF.

The J gene is TRBJ2-5, the V gene TRBV19; TRBD1 matches at 7 bases. The ends lost 6 bases at V and 1 base at J; junction bases unmatched: 8. This CDR3 region has 15 residues. Looked up from germline, CDR1 is LNHDA and CDR2 is SQIVND (reference sequence). Written as DNA, the CDR3 is TGTGCCAGTAGGGAGGACAGGTCCCTCCAAGAGACCCAGTACTTC. Translation gives CASREDRSLQETQYF.

J is TRBJ1-3 and V is TRBV28; possible D gene TRBD1, 5 bases. The V gene's germline CDR1 is MDHEN and CDR2 SYDVKM. V shed 8 bases and J shed 6 bases, with 17 bases lying between them. The length of the CDR3 is 14 residues. For the CDR3, the DNA is TGTGCCAGCGTTGACGGGGGAAAAAAAAACACCATATATTTT. Its translation: CASVDGGKKNTIYF.

The rearrangement joins TRBV2 to TRBJ2-3, with 7 nucleotides matching TRBD2. The CDR3 sequence is 16 residues long. Germline CDR1 and CDR2: SNHLY and FYNNEI. The V and J ends lost 5 bases and 3 bases, in that order; junction bases with no gene match: 11. The CDR3 reads CASSPRLAILTDTQYF. In nucleotides, the CDR3 is TGTGCCAGCAGTCCACGACTAGCTATTCTGACAGATACGCAGTATTTT.

This clone appeared a few times. J is TRBJ2-1 and V is TRBV29-1; TRBD2 matches at 11 bases. This CDR3 spans 18 amino acids. Per the germline V gene, CDR1 is SQVTM and CDR2 is ANQGSEA. J gave up 9 bases and V 2 bases, and 18 bases lay outside the gene matches. Here the CDR3 DNA reads TGCAGCGTTGAAAGGGAGGACAGCTTAGCGGGGGGGCTAGGTGAGCAGTTCTTC. Translated, it gives CSVEREDSLAGGLGEQFF.

The chain combines TRBV9 with TRBJ2-6; D call uncertain. CDR3 size: 18 residues. CDR1 is SGDLS, CDR2 YYNGEE, per germline. Trimming removed 1 base at V and 2 bases at J, with 16 bases between. The CDR3: CASSVPEKPLAGANVLTF. The CDR3, as DNA: TGTGCCAGCAGCGTACCGGAAAAACCTCTAGCTGGGGCCAACGTCCTGACTTTC. The full variable domain, with the rest looked up from reference TRBV9 and TRBJ2-6, is DSGVTQTPKHLITATGQRVTLRCSPRSGDLSVYWYQQSLDQGLQFLIQYYNGEERAKGNILERFSAQQFPDLHSELNLSSLELGDSALYFCASSVPEKPLAGANVLTFGAGSRLTVL.

The J gene is TRBJ2-5, the V gene TRBV6-5; 9 bases fit TRBD2. In germline, CDR1 is MNHEY, CDR2 SVGAGI. V lost 0 bases, J lost 7 bases, and 9 bases stayed unmatched. This CDR3 has 16 amino acids. CDR3 nucleotides: TGTGCCAGCAGTTACTCCGTGCGGGGGGGTAGCGGGACCCAGTACTTC. Translation: CASSYSVRGGSGTQYF.

CDR3 sequence (DNA): TGTGCCAGCAGGGTACAGGGCGCAACTAATGAAAAACTGTTTTTT. Its protein is CASRVQGATNEKLFF. The V call is TRBV6-5, the J call TRBJ1-4; maybe TRBD1 (6 bases). With 6 bases removed from V and 0 bases from J, the gap between germline ends came to 11 bases. The CDR3 is made up of 15 amino acids. Germline lookup yields CDR1 MNHEY and CDR2 SVGAGI.

CDR3 loop: CASSLASPGTQYF. The DNA of the CDR3 is TGTGCCAGCAGCTTGGCCTCTCCAGGGACCCAGTACTTC. This rearrangement joins TRBV5-5 to TRBJ2-5; D gene ambiguous. CDR3 length equals 13 residues. The ends were cut back, 0 bases at V and 7 bases at J, with 10 bases in the middle. In germline, CDR1 is SGHKS, CDR2 YYEKEE (reference sequence).

The J gene is TRBJ2-2, the V gene TRBV7-2, with D possibly TRBD1 on 7 matching bases. The CDR3 loop spans 15 amino acids. Germline CDR1 reads SGHTA; CDR2 reads FQGNSA. Trimming left V 5 bases short and J 6 bases short, with 16 bases between. The CDR3 nucleotides are TGTGCCAGCAGCCCAGGGGGGAGTTGGGCCGGGGAGCTGTTTTTT. Amino acids: CASSPGGSWAGELFF.

This chain connects TRBV30 to TRBJ2-7; possible D gene TRBD2, 5 bases. The CDR3 is 12 residues long. Per the germline V gene, CDR1 is GTSNPN and CDR2 is SVGIG (reference sequence). V was pared by 0 bases and J by 3 bases, with 6 bases between. CDR3 coding DNA: TGTGCCTGGAGTGTGGGGAGCTACGAGCAGTACTTC. The encoded protein is CAWSVGSYEQYF. The entire variable domain, with the rest obtained from reference TRBV30 and TRBJ2-7, is as follows: SQTIHQWPATLVQPVGSPLSLECTVEGTSNPNLYWYRQAAGRGLQLLFYSVGIGQISSEVPQNLSASRPQDRQFILSSKKLLLSDSGFYLCAWSVGSYEQYFGPGTRLTVT.

V gene TRBV2 combines with J gene TRBJ1-2, with D tentatively TRBD1 (5 bases). V lost 6 bases, J lost 6 bases, and 17 bases lay in between. The CDR3 has 14 amino acids. Germline CDR1 SNHLY, CDR2 FYNNEI. This CDR3 is CASRTDAGEDGYTF. The CDR3 DNA sequence: TGTGCCAGCAGGACCGACGCGGGGGAAGATGGCTACACCTTC.

V is TRBV10-2 and J is TRBJ1-1; tentative D call: TRBD1 (5 bases). Per the germline V gene, CDR1 is WSHSY and CDR2 is SAAADI. This CDR3 comprises 14 residues. With 8 bases removed from V and 4 bases from J, the gap between germline ends came to 17 bases. The CDR3 DNA reads as TGCGCCAGCTCATCCGGGACTTGGGGCACTGAAGCTTTCTTT. Translated: CASSSGTWGTEAFF.

The J gene is TRBJ1-2, the V gene TRBV5-1, with 8 bases matching TRBD1. Germline CDR1 and CDR2: SGHRS and YFSETQ. CDR3 length equals 15 residues. V was clipped by 4 bases and J by 4 bases; unmatched bases: 9. CDR3 sequence reads: CASSTSLQGAYGYTF. DNA for the CDR3: TGCGCCAGCAGCACGAGCCTCCAGGGGGCCTATGGCTACACCTTC.

The V and J genes are TRBV11-2 and TRBJ1-1; no firm D call. CDR3 length: 13 residues. The germline V and J ends were trimmed by 5 bases and 0 bases, with 7 bases remaining between them. Germline V gives CDR1 SGHAT, CDR2 FQNNGV. CDR3 in DNA: TGTGCCAGCAGCCGGGAGATGAACACTGAAGCTTTCTTT. It encodes CASSREMNTEAFF.

V usage is TRBV19 and J usage is TRBJ1-1, with D unclear. Trimming removed 6 bases from V and 1 base from J, with 15 bases in between. Germline V lookup: CDR1 LNHDA, CDR2 SQIVND (reference sequence). This CDR3 comprises 15 residues. CDR3 in DNA: TGTGCCAGTAGGGCCGAGGAGCCCCGGAACACTGAAGCTTTCTTT. Its translation: CASRAEEPRNTEAFF.